A selection of T cell receptor beta chains follows, all from one sample in a study of siplizumab effects on memory and regulatory T cells. Produced via immunoSEQ multiplex PCR; TCRdb's table is partial and in-frame only. The data contain some 63,000 clones, nearly 98% of them singletons. Sample: naive CD8+ T cells sorted from blood. The receptor set was obtained from a human donor in good health. The conserved cysteine and the conserved F or W are not part of the CDR3 here.

13	TRBV9	TRBJ2-1	ASSVQGYPVNEQF
12	TRBV4-3	TRBJ2-7	ASSQDRGAYEQY
10	TRBV7-9	TRBJ1-1	ASSLMNTEAF
14	TRBV11-2	TRBJ2-1	ASSPLTGSSYNEQF
12	TRBV7-2	TRBJ2-7	ASSLFLGPREQY
11	TRBV19	TRBJ2-1	ASSIGRNNEQF
11	TRBV28	TRBJ2-7	ASSPGQTYEQY
11	TRBV29-1	TRBJ1-2	SDDRVRNYGYT
11	TRBV14	TRBJ2-5	ASSQETLGGQY
14	TRBV5-4	TRBJ2-2	ASSTERGGLTGELF
12	TRBV4-3	TRBJ2-1	ASSQDSIYNEQF
8	TRBV6-6	TRBJ1-1	AVGGTEAF
11	TRBV9	TRBJ2-2	ASSVGGSGELF
16	TRBV7-9	-	ASSFPRAGGQGTYEQY
13	TRBV6-5	TRBJ2-1	ASSPLAGGRNEQF
9	TRBV2	TRBJ2-7	ATTEGHEQY
11	TRBV7-9	TRBJ2-7	ASSLGVIYEQY
12	TRBV5-4	TRBJ2-2	ASLGGGASEELF
9	TRBV6-1	TRBJ1-2	ASRQGESYT
13	TRBV15	TRBJ2-7	ATSPERGSEAEQY
12	TRBV6-5	TRBJ1-4	ASSYSRANEKLF
14	TRBV21-1	TRBJ2-5	ASSSDTEGPPETQY
12	TRBV19	TRBJ1-2	ASTAGTEIYGYT
10	TRBV4-1	TRBJ1-2	ASSQGWGGYT
13	TRBV5-6	TRBJ2-5	ASSIPSGGGETQY
11	TRBV4-1	TRBJ1-1	ASSQPLGGGAF
12	TRBV19	TRBJ2-1	ASSMSGAYNEQF
11	TRBV14	TRBJ1-6	ASRGPYNSPLH
16	TRBV7-9	TRBJ2-2	ASSRTGEVSWNTGELF
12	TRBV14	TRBJ1-5	ASSQGSVNQPQH
11	TRBV19	TRBJ1-1	ASSTSPNTEAF
10	TRBV19	TRBJ1-1	ASSDQGGEAF
12	TRBV4-3	TRBJ1-6	ASSQGTGLSPLH
10	TRBV7-3	TRBJ2-1	ASSIYGGEQF
14	TRBV5-7	TRBJ1-5	ASSPGGVKGNQPQH
13	TRBV19	TRBJ1-4	ASSVTWPTNEKLF
14	TRBV19	TRBJ2-3	ASSIGPLAGADTQY
14	TRBV6-5	TRBJ1-2	ASSYSRQGWYYGYT
12	TRBV5-1	TRBJ2-5	ASSLAGGVETQY
13	TRBV4-3	TRBJ1-6	ASSQDGGSDSPLH
13	TRBV9	TRBJ2-2	ASSGQTGYTGELF
9	TRBV9	TRBJ1-3	ASSAENTIY
10	TRBV6-5	TRBJ2-3	ASSTPPGTQY
10	TRBV19	TRBJ1-1	ASSMVYTEAF
12	TRBV7-2	TRBJ1-1	ASSPPGFNTEAF
11	TRBV6-5	TRBJ2-7	ASSYSRGYEQY
12	TRBV27	TRBJ1-3	ASSPSYGTYTIY
14	TRBV5-1	TRBJ2-4	ASSNGTVLAKNIQY
12	TRBV9	TRBJ2-1	ASSGTRDPKEQF
18	TRBV4-1	TRBJ1-4	ASHGAQVGAVRIMDAKLF
13	TRBV7-2	TRBJ1-1	ASSLDLGAGTEAF
17	TRBV21-1	TRBJ1-6	ASSKGPTGSRTYNSPLH
12	TRBV4-1	TRBJ1-5	ASSQRGPNQPQH
12	TRBV11-3	TRBJ2-7	ASSSSGGPYEQY
14	TRBV7-3	TRBJ2-7	ASSYMGTGGAYEQY
12	TRBV11-2	TRBJ1-2	ASSFYGDNYGYT
13	TRBV5-1	TRBJ2-3	ASSLISGGTDTQY
9	TRBV7-9	TRBJ2-3	AFRLADTQY
17	TRBV15	TRBJ2-2	ATSRDFSLAADYTGELF
14	TRBV10-3	TRBJ2-1	AISAREAPTIQEQF